Listed below are T cell receptor beta chains from one sample, sequenced in a study of CXCR3-negative and CXCR3-positive naive CD8 T cells. TCRdb re-called the 5' RACE reads, yielding one record per CDR3 amino acid sequence without DNA. The table for this sample gives more than 100,000 distinct CDR3 sequences. The sample comprised naive CXCR3+ CD8+ T cells from blood. The receptors shown here come from a human donor in good health. Some clones in this sample may be carry-over from other donors' samples. Both conserved end residues are part of each CDR3. Fields, in order: V gene, J gene, CDR3 protein.

>TRBV7-8|TRBJ2-7
CASRGVLTSYEQYF
>TRBV28|TRBJ2-7
CASSWRGLAGGPAYEQYF
>TRBV7-8|TRBJ2-5
CASSQNLYQETQYF
>TRBV5-1|TRBJ2-1
CASSPGTGADEQFF
>TRBV5-4|TRBJ1-1
CASSLDAGNTEAFF
>TRBV7-9|TRBJ2-3
CASSLAWILAGEWSVTDTQYF
>TRBV18|TRBJ2-7
CASSPPAGSYEQYF
>TRBV7-9|TRBJ2-2
CASTLGRGVTGELFF
>TRBV9|TRBJ1-1
CASKYGTDPNTEAFF
>TRBV4-2|TRBJ2-7
CASSQETMAEYEQYF
>TRBV4-1|TRBJ2-5
CASSQSLGKETQYF
>TRBV7-9|TRBJ1-2
CASSPDSTLYGYTF
>TRBV7-9|TRBJ2-7
CASSFPGPGYEQYF
>TRBV2|TRBJ1-5
CASSETVNQPQHF
>TRBV28|TRBJ2-3
CASRLTGVSTDTQYF
>TRBV5-6|TRBJ2-2
CASSLDLWDTGELFF
>TRBV7-8|TRBJ2-3
CASSLAWTGDTQYF
>TRBV20-1|TRBJ1-1
CSATKQNTEAFF
>TRBV30|TRBJ1-1
CAWRPDKNTEAFF
>TRBV6-6|TRBJ2-1
CASSWGLDRLNEQFF
>TRBV11-2|TRBJ2-5
CASSLVTGGEETQYF
>TRBV29-1|TRBJ2-6
CSARATKGSGANVLTF
>TRBV28|TRBJ2-7
CASSLNSGVTYEQYF
>TRBV3-1|TRBJ2-2
CASSQTTGELFF
>TRBV5-1|TRBJ2-1
CASSLGVAGYNEQFF
>TRBV7-2|TRBJ2-7
CASSWGTDIYEQYF
>TRBV29-1|TRBJ2-7
CSVELGQGFYEQYF
>TRBV27|TRBJ1-2
CASSTHREHLYSYTF
>TRBV12-3/TRBV12-4|TRBJ1-1
CASSLGGRAEAFF
>TRBV27|TRBJ1-6
CASRGTAGFDSPLHF
>TRBV12-3/TRBV12-4|TRBJ2-2
CASTGYGDGEYTGELFF
>TRBV28|TRBJ1-1
CASLSWRGNTEAFF
>TRBV6-5|TRBJ1-5
CDSSYDVRGGQPQHF
>TRBV28|TRBJ2-1
CASRLGLDIYNEQFF
>TRBV12-3/TRBV12-4|TRBJ2-5
CASSLQGGRPETQYF
>TRBV28|TRBJ2-1
CASSHGVSPHNEQFF
>TRBV27|TRBJ1-5
CATGGQGNQPQHF
>TRBV4-3|TRBJ2-7
CASSQAHRGYEQYF
>TRBV7-2|TRBJ1-2
CASSSGPEGGYTF
>TRBV10-3|TRBJ1-2
CAISEPDRGPGGYTF
>TRBV12-3/TRBV12-4|TRBJ2-2
CASTSRRDRDGGELFF
>TRBV7-9|TRBJ2-1
CASRLAGGPRYEQFF
>TRBV15|TRBJ2-1
CATDSGSSYNEQFF
>TRBV29-1|TRBJ1-2
CSAAGLLNYGYTF
>TRBV27|TRBJ1-1
CASSLTTGGTWGAFF
>TRBV27|TRBJ2-1
CASRQTGTSSYNEQFF
>TRBV7-8|TRBJ2-7
CASSLGAGAGYEQYF
>TRBV4-1|TRBJ2-3
CASSQVLGWADTQYF
>TRBV2|TRBJ2-1
CASSERLRGESSYNEQFF
>TRBV6-1|TRBJ2-3
CASSKKREGLTDTQYF
>TRBV19|TRBJ2-1
CASSMGARGLNEQFF
>TRBV14|TRBJ2-1
CASSQVVLQGSPYNEQFF
>TRBV6-2/TRBV6-3|TRBJ2-7
CASSYGTSGSDEQYF
>TRBV12-3/TRBV12-4|TRBJ2-1
CASLGGPTYNEQFF
>TRBV6-5|TRBJ1-5
CATAGGGSNQPQHF
>TRBV6-5|TRBJ2-1
CASSNGVPRAYNEQFF
>TRBV2|TRBJ2-3
CASSQDRGLSTDTQYF
>TRBV2|TRBJ2-3
CASSEAQALSTDTQYF
>TRBV27|TRBJ1-2
CAGSERRPNYGYTF
>TRBV7-6|TRBJ2-7
CASSQTGGGEQYF